This T cell receptor beta chain was sequenced in a study of cytomegalovirus exposure and HLA in healthy donors. Study background: The roughly 100 million unique TCR beta sequences, from 150 million to 200 million T cells, were found by an earlier analysis.

Notes on the study in general: It was confirmed in vitro that a few of the CMV-associated chains were specific for CMV antigens. Investigators reported under 200 TCR beta chains as tied to cytomegalovirus. Whilst most TCR sequences proved rare, a subset of public TCRs occurred across many donors.

The PCR was carried out with 60 Vbeta primers and 13 Jbeta primers. The protocol was immunoSEQ multiplex PCR, while the TCRdb copy is restricted to in-frame clones and leaves out a portion. The profile shows some 220,000 clones, around 80% of them singletons. As to this clone: What it binds is not known.

The CDR3 extends over 15 amino acids. Trimming cost V 3 bases and J 0 bases; bases outside gene matches: 4. Looked up from germline, CDR1 is KGHSH and CDR2 is LQKENI. This TCR derives from a boy aged 5-17 years in good health and CMV-seronegative. The source material was PBMCs. The genes are TRBV18 and TRBJ2-7; 8 nucleotides agree with TRBD2. For the CDR3, the DNA is TGTGCCAGCTCACCCGAGCGGGAGCCCTCCTACGAGCAGTACTTC. It translates to CASSPEREPSYEQYF.